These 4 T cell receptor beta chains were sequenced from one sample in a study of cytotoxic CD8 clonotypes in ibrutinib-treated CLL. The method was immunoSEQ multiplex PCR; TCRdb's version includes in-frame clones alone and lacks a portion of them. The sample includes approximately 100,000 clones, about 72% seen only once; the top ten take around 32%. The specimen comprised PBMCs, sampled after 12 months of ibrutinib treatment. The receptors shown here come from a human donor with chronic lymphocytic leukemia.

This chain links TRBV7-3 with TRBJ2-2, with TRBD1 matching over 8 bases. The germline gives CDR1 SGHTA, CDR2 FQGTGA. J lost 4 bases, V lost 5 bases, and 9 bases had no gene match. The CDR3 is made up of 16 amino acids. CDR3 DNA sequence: TGTGCCAGCAGCAAGGGACAGGCGGCGGGCACCGGGGAGCTGTTTTTT. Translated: CASSKGQAAGTGELFF. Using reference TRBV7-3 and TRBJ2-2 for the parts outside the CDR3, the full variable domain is GAGVSQTPSNKVTEKGKYVELRCDPISGHTALYWYRQSLGQGPEFLIYFQGTGAADDSGLPNDRFFAVRPEGSVSTLKIQRTERGDSAVYLCASSKGQAAGTGELFFGEGSRLTVL.

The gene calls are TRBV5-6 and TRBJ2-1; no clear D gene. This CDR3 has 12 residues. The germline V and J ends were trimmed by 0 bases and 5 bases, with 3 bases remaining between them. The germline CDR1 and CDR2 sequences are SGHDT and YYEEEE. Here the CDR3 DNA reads TGTGCCAGCAGCTTGGCCGACAATGAGCAGTTCTTC. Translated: CASSLADNEQFF.

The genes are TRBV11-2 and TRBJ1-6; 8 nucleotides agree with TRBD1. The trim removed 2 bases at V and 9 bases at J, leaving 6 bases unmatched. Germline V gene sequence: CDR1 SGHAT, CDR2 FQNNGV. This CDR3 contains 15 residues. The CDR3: CASSLTQGAGSPLHF. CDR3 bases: TGTGCCAGCAGCTTAACCCAGGGGGCGGGTTCACCCCTCCACTTT.

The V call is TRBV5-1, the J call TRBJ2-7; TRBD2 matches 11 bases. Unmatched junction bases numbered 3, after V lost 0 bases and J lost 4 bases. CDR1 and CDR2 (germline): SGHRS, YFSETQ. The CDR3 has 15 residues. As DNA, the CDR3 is TGCGCCAGCAGCTTGGTTAGCGGGGGGGCTTACGAGCAGTACTTC. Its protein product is CASSLVSGGAYEQYF.